Given below is one T cell receptor beta chain in context. In the authors' methods: Estimation of nucleated cell counts was performed using reference gene primer amplification. Measured with immunoSEQ multiplex PCR; TCRdb has only the in-frame clones, and not every one. That table gives V, J and clone size, and the DNA gave D and trimming. The data show about 75,000 clones, roughly 90% seen once. CDR3 length: 15 residues. Germline CDR1 and CDR2: SGHRS and YFSETQ. Germline trimming cut 4 bases from V and 0 bases from J; bases unmatched to any gene: 3. The data were taken from a study of blood T cell repertoires in COVID-19.

The origin of this receptor is a human donor in a cohort sampled during active COVID-19. The genes are TRBV5-1 and TRBJ2-3; 9 positions match TRBD1. Sequenced input: peripheral blood. The DNA of the CDR3 is TGCGCCAGCAGCCCGGGACAGGGTAGCACAGATACGCAGTATTTT. The encoded protein is CASSPGQGSTDTQYF.